One and the same sample provided the 5 T cell receptor beta chains below, sequenced in a study of blood T cells in healthy people across ages. With a J-beta primer mix and a sample-barcoded 5' primer, a second PCR ran 7 to 11 cycles. In TCRdb, the 5' RACE reads were re-called with MiXCR into one record per CDR3 protein. The data show about a million distinct CDR3 sequences, just over 50% seen once. The specimen sequenced was blood. The receptor set was obtained from a woman aged 60-75 years in good health.

V is TRBV20-1 and J is TRBJ1-4, with unresolved D. V dropped 6 bases and J dropped 1 base, with 12 bases sitting between them. CDR3 size: 14 residues. The germline CDR1 and CDR2 sequences are DFQATT and SNEGSKA (reference sequence). The CDR3 nucleotides are TGCAGTGCCATCCCCGGTGGAACTAATGAAAAACTGTTTTTT. It encodes CSAIPGGTNEKLFF.

CDR3: CASSREWAGTSPLHF. Here the CDR3 DNA reads TGTGCCAGCAGCCGAGAGTGGGCAGGGACTTCACCCCTCCACTTT. V usage is TRBV14 and J usage is TRBJ1-6, with D perhaps matching TRBD1 (5 bases). V was trimmed by 4 bases and J by 9 bases, leaving 16 bases between them. The CDR3 loop spans 15 amino acids. Germline V gene lookup returns CDR1 SGHDN and CDR2 FVKESK.

The rearrangement uses TRBV15 and TRBJ2-7, with D hard to call. The DNA end is more similar to TRBJ2-5, so the J call may be wrong. There are 15 residues in the CDR3. The V gene's germline CDR1 is LNHNV and CDR2 YYDKDF (reference sequence). CDR3 nucleotides: TGTGCCACCAGCATCTCCCCCGGGTCTTTGGGGACCCAGTACTTC. This gives the protein CATSISPGSLGTQYF.

The chain joins TRBV5-1 to TRBJ2-4; no clear D. Trimming removed 0 bases at V and 12 bases at J, with 13 bases between. The CDR3 length is 13 residues. Germline lookup yields CDR1 SGHRS and CDR2 YFSETQ. The CDR3 DNA reads as TGCGCCAGCAGCTTGGGGGATGTTCAGGATCAGTACTTC. Translation: CASSLGDVQDQYF.

This clonotype was seen only a few times. CDR3 region: CASSSILAGEDNEQFF. The CDR3 DNA reads TGTGCCAGCAGCTCAATTCTAGCGGGAGAGGACAATGAGCAGTTCTTC. The chain employs TRBV7-2 and TRBJ2-1; 10 nucleotides align to TRBD2. The germline V gene has CDR1 SGHTA and CDR2 FQGNSA. The CDR3 runs 16 residues. The J segment lost 5 bases and the V segment lost 4 bases, leaving 8 bases of the junction unmatched.